The sequence of this T cell receptor beta chain was determined in a study of cytomegalovirus exposure and HLA in healthy donors. Whole-study findings and limits: Most TCR sequences proved rare, with some public TCRs found in many donors. Analysis performed later found over 15,000 TCR beta sequences associated with HLA alleles at 0.05 false discovery rate.

The donors gave bone marrow, and they were healthy. This CDR3 has 20 amino acids. In regard to this clone: The target antigen is unknown.

Primers: 60 Vbeta forward and 13 Jbeta reverse. Original methodology: In a later analysis, of tens of millions of unique beta chains, about 10 million appeared in at least two donors. Profiled with immunoSEQ multiplex PCR; TCRdb holds only in-frame clones, not every one. D and trimming come from the DNA, and the V and J calls and clone size come from that table. The table has more than 110,000 clones, about four fifths seen once. The chain recombines TRBV7-5 with TRBJ2-3; TRBD1, the D gene given by the table, was not confirmed from the DNA. TRBV7-5 is marked as a pseudogene. The sequencing sample was made of PBMCs. This clonotype was sampled from a female donor in good health and CMV-seronegative. The chain's CDR3 is CVRSFPGPRGPHPSTDTQYF. The CDR3 DNA sequence: TGTGTCAGAAGCTTTCCGGGACCCAGGGGCCCCCACCCCTCCACAGATACGCAGTATTTT.